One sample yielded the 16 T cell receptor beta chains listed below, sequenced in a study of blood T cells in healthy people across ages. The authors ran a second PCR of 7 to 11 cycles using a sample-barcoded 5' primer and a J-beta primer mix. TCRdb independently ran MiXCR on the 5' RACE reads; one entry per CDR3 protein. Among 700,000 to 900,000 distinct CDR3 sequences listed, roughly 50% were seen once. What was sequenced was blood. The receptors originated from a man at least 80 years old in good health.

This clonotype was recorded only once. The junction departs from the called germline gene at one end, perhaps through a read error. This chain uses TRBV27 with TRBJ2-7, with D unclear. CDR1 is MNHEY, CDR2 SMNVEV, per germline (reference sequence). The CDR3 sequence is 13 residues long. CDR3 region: CTSSLVRSYEQYF. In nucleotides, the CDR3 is TGTACCAGCAGTTTGGTTAGGTCCTACGAGCAGTACTTC.

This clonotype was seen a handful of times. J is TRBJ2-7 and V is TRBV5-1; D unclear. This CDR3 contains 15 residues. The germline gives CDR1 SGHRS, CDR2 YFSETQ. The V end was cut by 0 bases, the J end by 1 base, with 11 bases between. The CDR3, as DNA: TGCGCCAGCAGCTTGGAGGCCGGGCCTTCCTACGAGCAGTACTTC. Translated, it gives CASSLEAGPSYEQYF.

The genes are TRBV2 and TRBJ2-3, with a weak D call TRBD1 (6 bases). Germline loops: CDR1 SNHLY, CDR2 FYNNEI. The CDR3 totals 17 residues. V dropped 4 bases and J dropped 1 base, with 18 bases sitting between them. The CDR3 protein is CASSVAWQGIGTDTQYF. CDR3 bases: TGTGCCAGCAGTGTGGCCTGGCAGGGGATTGGCACAGATACGCAGTATTTT.

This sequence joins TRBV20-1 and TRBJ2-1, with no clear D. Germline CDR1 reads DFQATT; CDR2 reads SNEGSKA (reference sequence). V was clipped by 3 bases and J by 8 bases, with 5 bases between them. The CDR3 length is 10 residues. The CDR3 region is CSASDHEQFF. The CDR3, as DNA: TGCAGTGCTAGCGACCATGAGCAGTTCTTC.

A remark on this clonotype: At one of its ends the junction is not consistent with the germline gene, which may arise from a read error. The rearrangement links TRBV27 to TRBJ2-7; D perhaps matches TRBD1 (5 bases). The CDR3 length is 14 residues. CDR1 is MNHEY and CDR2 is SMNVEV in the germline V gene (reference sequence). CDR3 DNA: TGTGCCTCCGCCTTGGATTTGGGGCCCTACGAGCGGTACTTC. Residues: CASALDLGPYERYF.

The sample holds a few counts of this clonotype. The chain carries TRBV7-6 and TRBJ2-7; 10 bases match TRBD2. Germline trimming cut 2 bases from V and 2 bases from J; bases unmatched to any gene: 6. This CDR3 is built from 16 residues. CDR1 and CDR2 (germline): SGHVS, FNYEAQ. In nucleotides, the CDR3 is TGTGCCAGCAGCTTATCCGGGACTAGCGCCGCCTACGAGCAGTACTTC. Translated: CASSLSGTSAAYEQYF.

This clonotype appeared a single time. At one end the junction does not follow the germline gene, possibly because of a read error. This CDR3 reads CVSAQLGANVLTF. CDR3 nucleotides: TGTGTCAGCGCCCAACTTGGGGCCAACGTCCTGACTTTC. The chain has TRBV25-1 and TRBJ2-6; no clear D. CDR3 length: 13 amino acids. Per germline, CDR1 MGHDK and CDR2 SYGVNS.

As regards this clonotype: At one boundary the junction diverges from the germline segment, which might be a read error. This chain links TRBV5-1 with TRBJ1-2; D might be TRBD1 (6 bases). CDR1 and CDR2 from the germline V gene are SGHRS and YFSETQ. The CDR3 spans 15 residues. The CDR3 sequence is CASSLAAQGAYGYTF. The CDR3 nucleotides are TGTGCCAGCAGCTTGGCGGCACAGGGTGCCTATGGCTACACCTTC.

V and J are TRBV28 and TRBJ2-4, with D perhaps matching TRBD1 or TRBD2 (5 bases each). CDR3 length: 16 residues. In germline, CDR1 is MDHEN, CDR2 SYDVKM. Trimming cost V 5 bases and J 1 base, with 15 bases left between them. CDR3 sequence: CASSPHRGSAKNIQYF. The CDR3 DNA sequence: TGTGCCAGCAGTCCACACCGGGGCTCGGCCAAAAACATTCAGTACTTC.

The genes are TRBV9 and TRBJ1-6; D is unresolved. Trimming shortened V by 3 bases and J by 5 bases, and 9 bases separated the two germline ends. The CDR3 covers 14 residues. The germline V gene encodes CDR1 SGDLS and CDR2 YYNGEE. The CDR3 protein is CASSATADNSPLHF. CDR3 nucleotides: TGTGCCAGCAGCGCGACGGCAGATAATTCACCCCTCCACTTT.

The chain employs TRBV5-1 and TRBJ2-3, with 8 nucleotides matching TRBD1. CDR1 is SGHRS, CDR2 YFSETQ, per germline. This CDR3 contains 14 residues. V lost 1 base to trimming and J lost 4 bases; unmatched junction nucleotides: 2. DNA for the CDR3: TGCGCCAGCAGCTTGCCAGGGGGCGCAGATACGCAGTATTTT. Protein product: CASSLPGGADTQYF.

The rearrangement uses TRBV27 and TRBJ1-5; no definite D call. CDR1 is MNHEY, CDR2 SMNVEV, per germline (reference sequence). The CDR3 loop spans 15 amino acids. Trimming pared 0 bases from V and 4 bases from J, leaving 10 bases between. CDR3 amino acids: CASSLSPGFNQPQHF. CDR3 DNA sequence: TGTGCCAGCAGTTTATCGCCGGGTTTTAATCAGCCCCAGCATTTT.

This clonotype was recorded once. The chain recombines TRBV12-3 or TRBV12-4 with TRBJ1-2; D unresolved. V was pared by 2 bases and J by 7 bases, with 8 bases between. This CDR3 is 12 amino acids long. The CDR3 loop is CASSLLIGGYTF. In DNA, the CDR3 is TGTGCCAGCAGTTTATTGATCGGTGGCTACACCTTC.

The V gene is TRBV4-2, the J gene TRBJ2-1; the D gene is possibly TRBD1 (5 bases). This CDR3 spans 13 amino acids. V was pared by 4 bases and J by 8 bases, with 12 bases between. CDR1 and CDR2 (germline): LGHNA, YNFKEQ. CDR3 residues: CASSPQGGHEQFF. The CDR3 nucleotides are TGTGCCAGCAGCCCTCAGGGTGGGCATGAGCAGTTCTTC.

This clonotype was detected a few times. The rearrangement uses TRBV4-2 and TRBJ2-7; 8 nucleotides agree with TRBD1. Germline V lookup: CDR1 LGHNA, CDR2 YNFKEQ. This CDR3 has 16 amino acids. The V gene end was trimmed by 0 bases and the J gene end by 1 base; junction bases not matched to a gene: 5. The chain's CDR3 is CASSQETGGFSYEQYF. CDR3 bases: TGTGCCAGCAGCCAAGAAACAGGGGGTTTTTCCTACGAGCAGTACTTC.

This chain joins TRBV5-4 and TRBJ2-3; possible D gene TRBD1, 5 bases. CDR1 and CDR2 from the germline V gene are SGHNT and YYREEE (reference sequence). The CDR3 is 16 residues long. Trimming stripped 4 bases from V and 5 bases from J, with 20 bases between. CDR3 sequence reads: CASSRNTHKTGDTQYF. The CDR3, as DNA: TGTGCCAGCAGCCGGAACACCCACAAAACAGGAGATACGCAGTATTTT.